This T cell receptor beta chain was observed in a study of blood T cell repertoires in COVID-19 (dated by TCRdb to 2018 to 2020). For the wider study: Samples from collaborators originated in the United States, Italy and Spain and spanned both the acute and convalescent phases of COVID-19. The repertoires were released in a freely available public database intended as a resource for research on the immune response to SARS-CoV-2. The material from the prospective study consisted of cDNA or gDNA derived from T cells, B-cell-depleted T cells, or PBMCs. Where available, HLA class I and class II types were taken from metadata supplied by the sample provider and were not determined by assay-based typing. A de-identified subject ID, COVID-19 status, age in years and sex were almost always included in the sample metadata. Deeply sampled blood TCRbeta repertoires from subjects exposed to, actively infected with, or recovered from COVID-19 were included in the dataset. The samples were drawn from the first 160 participants of the ongoing ImmuneRACE study and from more than 1,000 subjects provided by 6 global collaborators. Paper-wide results and their limitations: How much clinical and demographic metadata was included differed by source and by participant, and the metadata was provided uncurated.

In the case of this clone: It has no known antigen specificity. No much larger clonotype is one base removed from it; base qualities were not supplied. The identical CDR3 is also encoded by other nucleotide sequences in the sample.

TCRbeta CDR3 regions were amplified from genomic DNA by means of the immunoSEQ Assay, a bias-controlled multiplex PCR. Regarding the original processing steps: The number of nucleated cells in each sample was estimated from the amplification of reference gene primers within the assay. Sequence reads were collapsed and filtered to measure the absolute abundance of every unique TCRbeta CDR3 rearrangement. For each sample, productive Simpson clonality was calculated as the square root of Simpson's diversity index over productive rearrangements. Held by TCRdb, this immuneACCESS table contains in-frame sequences only and omits some clones. Under half of the omission traces to an unresolved V gene where checked; the cause of the rest is unknown. The V and J calls and clone size come from that table; D and trimming were worked out from the DNA. The sample table shows about 230,000 clones, and roughly 80% are seen once. Under 3% of the sample lies in the top ten.

Collaborating institutions collected whole blood in K2EDTA tubes following their own protocols. For TCRbeta analysis, collaborator samples were shipped as frozen whole blood, as isolated PBMCs, or as DNA extracted from either sample type. V trim: 3 bases; J trim: 2 bases; unmatched bases: 3. The germline V gene yields SGDLS for CDR1 and YYNGEE for CDR2. The CDR3 has 14 amino acids, counting the end cysteine and phenylalanine. Of the read, only the CDR3 DNA is kept; its 42 bases are in frame from base 1. The specimen was peripheral blood. The TCR was taken from an older woman with active or convalescent COVID-19. The chain is made from TRBV9 and TRBJ2-7; 9 central bases correspond to TRBD1. The CDR3 corresponds to CASSAGQGPYEQYF. The base sequence is TGTGCCAGCAGCGCGGGACAGGGACCCTACGAGCAGTACTTC.